This paragraph reports one T cell receptor beta chain. Its cognate antigen is unknown. Primers: 60 Vbeta forward and 13 Jbeta reverse. Here immunoSEQ multiplex PCR was the method, and the copy in TCRdb shows in-frame clones only, minus some. Altogether 150,000 to 200,000 clones are present, 80% to 90% being singletons, with the ten largest covering 1.5% to 2.5%. Trimming removed 6 bases at V and 8 bases at J, with 19 bases between. This CDR3 has 15 residues. Germline V gene lookup returns CDR1 MNHEY and CDR2 SVGAGI. This specimen belongs to a study of cytomegalovirus exposure and HLA in healthy donors. Study-wide points: According to an earlier analysis, most TCR beta V segments yielded productive rearrangements about 87% or about 30% of the time. Some TCR beta chains (164 of them) were listed as cytomegalovirus-associated.

Sequencing was done on a sample of PBMCs. The chain uses TRBV6-5 and TRBJ1-4; possible D gene TRBD1, 5 bases. The TCR was taken from a man in his late teens or twenties in good health and CMV-seronegative. In DNA form, the CDR3 reads TGTGCCAGCAGGGGCCCCGGGAGAGGGGAAGAAAAACTGTTTTTT. This sequence encodes CASRGPGRGEEKLFF.